This TCR beta chain was profiled in a study of T cells in women clearing cervical HPV infection. Overall study context: No precancer developed; the control's incident HPV16 infection cleared within 12 months. Blood came at first lesion visit for cases, post-clearance for controls.

Generated by immunoSEQ multiplex PCR, the TCRdb table keeps only in-frame clones and is missing some. This sample contains about 40,000 clones. Prevalent HPV16 infections were excluded; only incident single HPV16 infections included. The clonotype comes from a woman aged 18 to 69 with a cervical HPV16 infection that either progressed to CIN3+ or cleared (not recorded which). What was sequenced was blood buffy coat.

CDR3 DNA, as far as it was read: TGTGCCAGCAGCTTAGTCGGCGGGAGTGGATCAGATACC. As protein: CASSLVGGSGSDT. The CDR3 in its entirety is CASSLVGGSGSDTYTF. V usage is TRBV7-6 and J usage is TRBJ1-2; no firm D call. With the read ending 3 residues before the CDR3 end, the germline J gene is used to fill in that end. The CDR3 sequence is 16 residues long. Germline V gene sequence: CDR1 SGHVS, CDR2 FNYEAQ.